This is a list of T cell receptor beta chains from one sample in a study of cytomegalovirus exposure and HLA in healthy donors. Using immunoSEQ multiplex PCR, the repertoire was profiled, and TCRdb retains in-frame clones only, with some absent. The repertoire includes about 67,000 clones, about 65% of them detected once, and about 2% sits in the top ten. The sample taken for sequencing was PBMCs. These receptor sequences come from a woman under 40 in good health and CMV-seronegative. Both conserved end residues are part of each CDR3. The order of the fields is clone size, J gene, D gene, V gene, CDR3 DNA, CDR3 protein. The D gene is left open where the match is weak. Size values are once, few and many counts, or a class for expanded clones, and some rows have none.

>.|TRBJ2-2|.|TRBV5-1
TGCGCCAGCAGCTCTCGCCCCGCGGACAGGGCCGGGGGGAGCACCGGGGAGCTGTTTTTT
CASSSRPADRAGGSTGELFF
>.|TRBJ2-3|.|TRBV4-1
TGCGCCAGCAGCCCGGACGGGACTTACACAGATACGCAGTATTTT
CASSPDGTYTDTQYF
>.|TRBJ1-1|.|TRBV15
TGTGCCACCAGCCGTGCAGGGTCGATGAACACTGAAGCTTTCTTT
CATSRAGSMNTEAFF
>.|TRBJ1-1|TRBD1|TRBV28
TGTGCCAGCAGTTTATTCGGCGCAGGGGGTATGAACACTGAAGCTTTCTTT
CASSLFGAGGMNTEAFF
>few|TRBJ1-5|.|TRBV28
TGTGCCAGCAGAGAACAGGGATATCAGCCCCAGCATTTT
CASREQGYQPQHF
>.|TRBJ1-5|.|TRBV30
TGTGCCTGGAGTATGGAGGGTAGTCAGCCCCAGCATTTT
CAWSMEGSQPQHF
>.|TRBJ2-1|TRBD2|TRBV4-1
TGCGCCAGCAGCCAAGATCACGCTAGCGGGGGGAACAATGAGCAGTTCTTC
CASSQDHASGGNNEQFF
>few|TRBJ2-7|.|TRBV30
TGTGCCTGGAGCAAGAGCTACGAGCAGTACTTC
CAWSKSYEQYF
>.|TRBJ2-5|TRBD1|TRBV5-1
TGCGCCAGCAGCGATGGACAGGTCCAAGAGACCCAGTACTTC
CASSDGQVQETQYF
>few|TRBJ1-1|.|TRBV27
TGTGCCAGCAGGGCAGACACCTTGAACACTGAAGCTTTCTTT
CASRADTLNTEAFF
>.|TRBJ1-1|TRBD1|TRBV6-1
TGTGCCCAACCGGACAGGAGCCACATGAACACTGAAGCTTTCTTT
CAQPDRSHMNTEAFF
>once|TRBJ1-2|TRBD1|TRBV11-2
TGTGCCAGCAGCTTAGAGACAGGGGGGAATGGCTACACCTTC
CASSLETGGNGYTF
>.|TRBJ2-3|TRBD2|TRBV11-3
TGTGCCAGCAGCCAGGGGACTAGCGGGAGGGGAGATACGCAGTATTTT
CASSQGTSGRGDTQYF
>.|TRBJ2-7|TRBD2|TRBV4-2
TGTGCCAGCAGCCAAGAGCGGGGGTCCTACGAGCAGTACTTC
CASSQERGSYEQYF
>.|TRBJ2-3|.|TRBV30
TGTGCCTTCAGACAACGATCTGGCACAGATACGCAGTATTTT
CAFRQRSGTDTQYF
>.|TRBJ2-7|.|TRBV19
TGTGCCAGTAGTACCGCAGGGGAGAAGCAGTACTTC
CASSTAGEKQYF
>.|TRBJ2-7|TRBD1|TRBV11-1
TGTGCCAGCAGCTCCAACAGGGGAAGTCGCTACGAGCAGTACTTC
CASSSNRGSRYEQYF
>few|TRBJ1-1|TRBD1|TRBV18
TGTGCCAGCTCACCCGGACAGGGTACGGCACCTGAAGCTTTCTTT
CASSPGQGTAPEAFF
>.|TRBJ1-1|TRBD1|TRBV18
TGTGCCAGCTCACAGGGGGCTATGAACACTGAAGCTTTCTTT
CASSQGAMNTEAFF
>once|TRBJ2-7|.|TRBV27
TGTGCCAGCAGTTTAGGCCAGGGGGGCTACGAGCAGTACTTC
CASSLGQGGYEQYF
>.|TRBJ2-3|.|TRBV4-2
TGTGCCAGCAGCCAAGCGACTAGGAACACAGATACGCAGTATTTT
CASSQATRNTDTQYF
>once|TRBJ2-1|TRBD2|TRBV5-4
TGTGCCAGCAGCTTGCTAGCGGGGGTCTACAATGAGCAGTTCTTC
CASSLLAGVYNEQFF
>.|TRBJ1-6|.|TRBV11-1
TGTGCCAGCGGGGGGAATAATTCACCCCTCCACTTT
CASGGNNSPLHF
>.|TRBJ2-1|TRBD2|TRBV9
TGTGCCAGCAGCGTAGTGGGACTAGCTACGGATGAGCAGTTCTTC
CASSVVGLATDEQFF
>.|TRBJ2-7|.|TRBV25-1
TGTGCCAGCAGTGAATGGGGCAGCTCCTACGAGCAGTACTTC
CASSEWGSSYEQYF
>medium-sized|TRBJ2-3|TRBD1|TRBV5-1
TGCGCCAGCAGCTTGGAGGGGGCGGCAGATACGCAGTATTTT
CASSLEGAADTQYF
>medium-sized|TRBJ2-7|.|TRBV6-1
TGTGCCAGCACTCCTATCCTCTCCTACGAGCAGTACTTC
CASTPILSYEQYF
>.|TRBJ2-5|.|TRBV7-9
TGTGCCAGCAGCTCCCCGGGGGGCTCAGAGACCCAGTACTTC
CASSSPGGSETQYF
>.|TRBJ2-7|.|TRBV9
TGTGCCAGCAGCGGGGGGCCCGTGAACGAGCAGTACTTC
CASSGGPVNEQYF